This TCR beta chain was identified in a study of blood T cell repertoires in COVID-19. Study-wide context: Acute and convalescent COVID-19 samples came from the United States, Italy and Spain.

Symptom resolution, clearance, or two negative PCRs marked the recovered donors of Cohort 3. Germline V gene lookup returns CDR1 SGHDN and CDR2 FVKESK. Trimming took 6 bases from V and 9 from J; bases not matched to a gene: 8. CDR3 length: 14 amino acids. In the study's own analysis: Amplification from reference gene primers served as the basis for estimated nucleated cell counts. TCRdb's table, derived via immunoSEQ multiplex PCR, lists solely in-frame clones and lacks some. V and J calls and clone size are as listed in that table; D and trimming were resolved from the DNA. The sample includes roughly 180,000 clones, approximately 82% of them seen just once.

Sequencing used PBMCs or T cells enriched from blood (not recorded which). The clonotype comes from a man aged 55 to 70 who had recovered from COVID-19. The chain recombines TRBV14 with TRBJ2-2; TRBD1 matches at 9 bases. The CDR3 bases are TGTGCCAGCAGTCGACAGGGGGGAGGCCGGGAGCTGTTTTTT. It specifies CASSRQGGGRELFF.